This TCR beta chain was recorded in a study of CD8+ T cells in alopecia areata. As for the study in general: Affected scalp percentage set treated patients' severity scores.

The treatment was: oral pan-JAK inhibitor, 5-10 mg twice daily. RNA was extracted and reverse transcribed into cDNA as the sequencing template. Profiling relied on immunoSEQ multiplex PCR, and the TCRdb table lists in-frame clones only, not all of them. The sample contains fewer than 250,000 clones, 43% of which appear only once. The ends lost 0 bases at V and 3 bases at J; junction bases unmatched: 9. The CDR3 is 17 residues long. The chain recombines TRBV23-1 with TRBJ2-5, with TRBD2 identical over 8 bases. TRBV23-1 is recorded as an ORF, its role being uncertain. Sequenced material: CD4+ T cells sorted from blood, taken around week 36, from a patient treated with tofacitinib. This TCR was sampled from a human donor with alopecia areata. CDR3 bases: TGCGCCAGCAGTCAATCGATAGGGACTAGAGAGGAAGAGACCCAGTACTTC. As protein: CASSQSIGTREEETQYF.